This T cell receptor (beta chain) was captured in a study of cytomegalovirus exposure and HLA in healthy donors (dated by TCRdb to about 2017). A note on the overall study: According to an earlier analysis of several hundred of the donors, about 180 million T cells yielded 120 million or so unique TCR beta sequences and approximately 280 Gb of sequence data. Roughly 300 gigabases of sequencing data and 70 million to 95 million unique TCR sequences made up an early release that covered approximately 650 HLA-typed donors. Among the approximately 430 genotyped donors, under 90% belonged to the genetic ancestry cluster associated with self-reported Caucasian donors. The aim of the study was to test whether cataloging public T cell receptors could identify signatures of past pathogen exposure. The study profiled the T cell repertoires of 550 to 700 subjects by immunosequencing and related them to cytomegalovirus serostatus. Along with the roughly 670-subject first cohort, a separate validation cohort of around 120 different subjects was used. The study combined high-throughput TCR immunosequencing, statistical association of individual TCRs with disease status, and machine learning to predict cytomegalovirus infection status. In a later analysis, previously published TCR beta repertoires from some 640 donors were re-analyzed and high-resolution HLA genotyping was added so that TCR occurrence patterns could be studied. Rather than using new phenotypic data, the later analysis identified candidate immune exposures from TCR beta sequences and from how often those sequences occurred across donors. To decide whether each TCR beta V gene segment behaved as functional or pseudogenic, an earlier analysis of several hundred of the donors relied on high-throughput TCR beta sequencing. Donor age, sex, ethnicity and CMV serostatus were compiled together with the repertoire data. In a later genetic analysis, genome-wide SNP genotypes for 398 of the 666 donors were used, and that subset was treated as a discovery cohort. Every discovery cohort repertoire had been produced on one sequencing platform. Both class I and class II loci were covered by HLA typing, at four-digit resolution. Typing coverage varied by locus: roughly 629-640 donors for A, B, C, DRB1 and DQB1; some 520 for DQA1; some 610 for DPA1; under 490 for DPB1. About 5 DR-DQ haplotypes were handled as single units for association and clustering, since linkage in the cohort was strong. Across some 400 genotyped donors of the cohort, an average of about 240,000 unique TCR beta nucleotide sequences per donor were sequenced, and roughly 20% of those sequences were non-productive.

The cysteine opens and the phenylalanine closes a CDR3 of 14 amino acids. The CDR3 DNA has 42 bases and is translated from base 1. At the junction V is shortened by 6 bases and J by 8 bases, with 16 bases in between. CDR1 and CDR2 (LNHDA, SQIVND) derive from the germline V gene (reference sequence). Results and caveats for the whole study, not just this receptor: In a later analysis, the rate of TCR association differed among HLA loci, with DRB1 alleles having the most associated TCRs and HLA-C alleles having the fewest. Because counts were too low, about 18 rarely observed V segments, including chromosome 9 orphons, were left out of the earlier analysis of a few hundred of the donors. In a later genetic analysis, a missense DCLRE1C variant was associated with V-gene and J-gene trimming of TCR beta chains, and the association was replicated in an independent cohort. Correlated functional status among segregating V segments might be attributable to linkage disequilibrium, but an unknown experimental factor could not be ruled out. Because some donors lacked HLA typing at each locus, the association tests relied only on the typed subset. Three of the identified cytomegalovirus-associated TCR beta chains were confirmed in vitro to be specific for cytomegalovirus antigens. In this cohort, only TCR beta chains were sequenced, and detectable features were limited by the absence of alpha or paired-chain data. In an earlier analysis of approximately 590 of the donors, most TCR beta V segments appeared in productive rearrangements about 87% or about 30% of the time, broadly matching IMGT annotations. The study listed approximately 150 TCR beta chains as associated with cytomegalovirus. The classifier was reported to diagnose cytomegalovirus status with high specificity and sensitivity in both the original cohort and the validation cohort. A further reported finding was that TCR beta sequences accurately predicted the HLA-A and HLA-B alleles for most subjects in the first cohort. Most CMV-associated TCR beta chains appeared to be HLA-restricted in a later analysis, and the HLA associations seemed to be driven largely by CMV exposure. Roughly uniform sequencing depth across donors was assumed in presence/absence analyses, although this assumption may not hold. In a later analysis, 16,951 TCR beta sequences were associated with specific HLA alleles at a false discovery rate of 0.05. Compared with the roughly 600-donor mean, donors in an Asian-associated ancestry cluster had fewer N-insertions in productive TCRs, according to a later genetic analysis. Several of the top co-occurrence clusters appeared to be linked to parvovirus B19, influenza, CMV and Epstein-Barr virus, according to a later analysis. It was suggested by the authors that the approach could potentially be generalized to other disease states and immunological phenotypes. The 87-base-pair reads could not distinguish some IMGT-functional V segments, including TRBV6-2 and TRBV6-3, so those segments were excluded. Across donors, most TCR sequences were observed very rarely, whereas some public TCRs were present in many individuals. The only immune exposure information available for the cohort was CMV serostatus. Assigning TCR associations to individual alleles was difficult when HLA alleles, especially DR and DQ, strongly co-occurred. A cluster of highly shared sequence variants was judged likely to be a technical artifact of the sequencing pipeline. A later analysis found that HLA-associated TCR beta chains were more clonally expanded and had lower generation probabilities than equally common non-associated chains.

Note on this clone: Its antigen remains undetermined. No quality values exist for individual bases; no much larger clone is one base distant.

The cohort consisted of approximately 690 healthy bone marrow donors. All cohort members were sampled while nominally healthy, although unrecorded immune exposures were likely present. The donor was CMV seropositive and belonged to the group of 250 to 300 seropositive cohort members. A peripheral blood sample was collected from each donor, and TCR beta sequencing was performed on peripheral blood mononuclear cells. The Qiagen DNeasy Blood Extraction Kit was used to extract genomic DNA from the blood cell samples. Receptors were amplified or captured by the immunoSEQ multiplex PCR assay. For the multiplex PCR, a mixture combining 60 forward primers for TCR Vbeta segments and 13 reverse primers for TCR Jbeta segments was used. The CDR3 region of rearranged TCR beta genes was amplified from genomic DNA by a multiplex PCR assay. The amplified TCR beta libraries were sequenced on the Illumina HiSeq System as 87-base-pair reads. As for the authors' bioinformatics: A later analysis counted tens of millions of unique TCR beta chains across the 600 to 850 repertoires, and some 11 million of these chains were shared by at least two donors. A nearest-neighbor algorithm error-corrected the raw reads and collapsed the reads into unique sequences, merging closely related sequences to remove PCR and sequencing errors. To assign V, D and J gene segments, CDR3 sequences were aligned to IMGT reference sequences. For a sequence to be retained, a match of at least six nucleotides was required to both a V gene segment and a J gene segment. A rearrangement was called productive if the CDR3 had no stop codons and remained in frame with V and J, and every other rearrangement was called non-productive. CDR3 was defined according to IMGT convention as the region running from the second conserved V-encoded cysteine to the conserved J-encoded phenylalanine. Sequences without an unambiguous match to a single V gene segment were excluded from the earlier analysis of about 600 of the donors. In an earlier analysis of around 600 of the donors, V segments were called functional above 56.7% productive rearrangements and were called segregating when the between-donor standard deviation exceeded 5%. A statistical classification framework was built for diagnosing cytomegalovirus status from the catalog of TCR beta chain sequences. In a later analysis, V and J genes were assigned by comparing TCR nucleotide sequences against IMGT/GENE-DB human TR gene sequences. A later analysis assigned CDR3 sequences and most-parsimonious VDJ recombination scenarios with the TCRdist pipeline. A later analysis defined each TCR beta chain by its CDR3 amino acid sequence plus V-gene family, and excluded reads lacking a unique V-gene family. A later analysis removed 592 highly shared, low-generation-probability nucleotide sequences to deal with suspected cross-contamination and a sequencing artifact. In a later analysis, a clonal expansion index for each public chain was calculated from normalized within-repertoire ranks of inferred template counts. In a later analysis, generation probabilities were computed using a VDJ recombination model fitted to out-of-frame rearrangements, and the results were checked against IGoR. Hypergeometric tests were used in a later analysis to score TCR-TCR, TCR-HLA and TCR-CMV co-occurrence, with a repertoire-size bias correction applied to the TCR pairs. In a later analysis, false discovery rates were estimated by permuting HLA or CMV assignments 20 times. In a later analysis, co-occurring TCRs were grouped with DBSCAN, and TCRdist sequence similarity was added when clustering was performed within HLA-allele-positive subsets. Co-occurrence clustering excluded repertoires with fewer than 30,000 or more than 120,000 public chains, plus five with anomalous nucleotide sharing. TCRdb retrieved this table from immuneACCESS and kept in-frame rearrangements only. Not all clones are present; in checked studies, unresolved V genes account for under half, and no reason is known for the remainder. Clone size and the V and J calls come from that table; the DNA yielded D and trimming. This sample comprises some 80,000 clones, approximately 67% of them detected only once. The ten largest clonotypes hold 4.4% of the sample.

Sequenced: PBMCs. In this chain, TRBV19 is recombined with TRBJ1-4; the best D guess is TRBD1, with 5 bases matching. This sequence originates from a male donor in good health and CMV-seropositive. The bases read TGTGCCAGTAGACCGACAGCAGAGACAGAAAAACTGTTTTTT. Its amino acids are CASRPTAETEKLFF.